This T cell receptor beta chain was sequenced during a study of blood T cell repertoires in COVID-19. Recovered status in Cohort 3 required two negative PCRs, clearance, or symptom resolution. In the original workflow: Nucleated cell counts were estimated from reference gene primer amplification. The table came from immunoSEQ multiplex PCR; TCRdb's copy has only in-frame clones and leaves some out. The V and J calls and clone size come from that table; D and trimming were worked out from the DNA. The table records some 330,000 clones, under 90% of them present only once. The source is a man aged 25 to 40 who had recovered from COVID-19. Sequenced sample: PBMCs or T cells enriched from blood (not recorded which).

The CDR3 sequence is CASRQGTGNQPQHF. CDR3 bases: TGTGCCAGCCGCCAGGGCACGGGCAATCAGCCCCAGCATTTT. The V call is TRBV6-5, the J call TRBJ1-5; a weak D match, TRBD1 (5 bases). Trimming removed 8 bases from V and 2 bases from J, with 13 bases in between. This CDR3 has 14 amino acids. Germline V gene data show CDR1 as MNHEY and CDR2 as SVGAGI.